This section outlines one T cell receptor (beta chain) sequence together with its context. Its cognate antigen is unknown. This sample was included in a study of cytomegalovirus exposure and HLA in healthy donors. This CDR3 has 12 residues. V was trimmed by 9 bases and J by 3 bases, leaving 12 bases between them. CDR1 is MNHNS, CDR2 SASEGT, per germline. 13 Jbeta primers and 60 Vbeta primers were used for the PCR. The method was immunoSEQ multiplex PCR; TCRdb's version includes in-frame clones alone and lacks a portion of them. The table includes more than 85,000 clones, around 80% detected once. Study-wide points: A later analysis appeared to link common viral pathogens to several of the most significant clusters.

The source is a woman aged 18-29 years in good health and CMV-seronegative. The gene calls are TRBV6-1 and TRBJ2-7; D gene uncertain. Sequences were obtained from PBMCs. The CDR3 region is CASILGLYEQYF. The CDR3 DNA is TGTGCCAGTATTCTAGGCCTCTACGAGCAGTACTTC.